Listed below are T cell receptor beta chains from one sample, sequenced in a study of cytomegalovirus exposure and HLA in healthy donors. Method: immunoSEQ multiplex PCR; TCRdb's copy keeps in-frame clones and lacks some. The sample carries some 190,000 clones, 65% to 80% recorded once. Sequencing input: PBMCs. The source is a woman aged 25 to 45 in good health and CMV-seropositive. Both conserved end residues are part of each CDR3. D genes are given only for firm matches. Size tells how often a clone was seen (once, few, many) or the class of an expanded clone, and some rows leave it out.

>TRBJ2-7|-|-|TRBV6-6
CASCRGRGSYEQYF
TGTGCCAGCTGCAGGGGCCGAGGTTCCTACGAGCAGTACTTC
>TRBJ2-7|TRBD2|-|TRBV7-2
CASSLGLALSYEQYF
TGTGCCAGCAGCTTGGGACTAGCGCTCTCCTACGAGCAGTACTTC
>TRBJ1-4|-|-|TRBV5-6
CASSLYLVREKLFF
TGTGCCAGCAGCTTGTACCTCGTTAGAGAAAAACTGTTTTTT
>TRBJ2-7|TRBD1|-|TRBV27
CASSQTPRGTYEQYF
TGTGCCAGTAGCCAGACCCCCAGGGGGACCTACGAGCAGTACTTC
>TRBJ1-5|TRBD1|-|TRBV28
CASSYRGLGNQPQHF
TGTGCCAGCAGTTACAGGGGTCTGGGCAATCAGCCCCAGCATTTT
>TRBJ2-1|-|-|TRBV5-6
CASSLERSRRAHNEQFF
TGTGCCAGCAGCTTGGAGAGGTCGCGGCGGGCGCACAATGAGCAGTTCTTC
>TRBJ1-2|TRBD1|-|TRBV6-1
CASSSGTELYGYTF
TGTGCCAGCAGCTCCGGGACAGAACTCTATGGCTACACCTTC
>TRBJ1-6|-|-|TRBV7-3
CASSSAGYNSPLHF
TGTGCCAGCAGCTCGGCGGGTTATAATTCACCCCTCCACTTT
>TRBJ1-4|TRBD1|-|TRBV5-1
CASSFGTGGAGGTNEKLFF
TGCGCCAGCAGCTTCGGGACAGGGGGCGCGGGAGGGACTAATGAAAAACTGTTTTTT
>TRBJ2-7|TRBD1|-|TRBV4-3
CASSRGTGSSYEQYF
TGCGCCAGCAGCCGGGGGACAGGGAGTTCCTACGAGCAGTACTTC
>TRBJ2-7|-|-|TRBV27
CASSPPGGEEQYF
TGTGCCAGCAGCCCCCCAGGCGGGGAAGAGCAGTACTTC
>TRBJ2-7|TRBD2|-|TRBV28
CASSSTGTSWSYEQYF
TGTGCCAGCAGTTCAACCGGGACTAGCTGGTCCTACGAGCAGTACTTC
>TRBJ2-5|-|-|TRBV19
CASRGLSAGETQYF
TGTGCCAGTAGGGGTTTGAGCGCGGGGGAGACCCAGTACTTC
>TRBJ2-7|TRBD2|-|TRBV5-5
CASSRANLAGGPYEQYF
TGTGCCAGCAGCCGAGCCAACCTAGCGGGGGGCCCCTACGAGCAGTACTTC
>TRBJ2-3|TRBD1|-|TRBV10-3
CACGQGFGTDTQYF
TGTGCCTGTGGACAGGGCTTTGGCACAGATACGCAGTATTTT
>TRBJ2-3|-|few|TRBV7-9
CASSYQLQGPLTDTQYF
TGTGCCAGCAGCTACCAGCTACAGGGCCCTCTCACAGATACGCAGTATTTT
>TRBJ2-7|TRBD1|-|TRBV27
CASSPRSGGHGEQYF
TGTGCCAGCAGTCCCCGCTCAGGGGGCCACGGTGAGCAGTACTTC
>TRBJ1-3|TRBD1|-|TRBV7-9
CASSPSLNRGLYSNTIYF
TGTGCCAGCAGCCCAAGTCTTAACAGGGGGCTTTATTCAAACACCATATATTTT
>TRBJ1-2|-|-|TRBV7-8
CASSSPGRGRYGYTF
TGTGCCAGCAGCTCCCCCGGACGGGGAAGGTATGGCTACACCTTC
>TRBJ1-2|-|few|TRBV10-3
CAISEFMDRDRNYGYTF
TGTGCCATCAGTGAGTTCATGGACCGGGATCGCAACTATGGCTACACCTTC
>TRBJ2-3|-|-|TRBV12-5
CASGLLGTSADTQYF
TGTGCTAGTGGTTTACTTGGGACATCCGCAGATACGCAGTATTTT
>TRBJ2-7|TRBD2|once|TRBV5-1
CASSDRTSGGSSYEQYF
TGCGCCAGCAGCGACCGGACTAGCGGGGGAAGCTCCTACGAGCAGTACTTC
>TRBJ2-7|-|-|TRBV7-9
CASSLRGSLYEQYF
TGTGCCAGCAGCTTAAGAGGCAGCCTCTACGAGCAGTACTTC
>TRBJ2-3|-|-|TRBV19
CASSPIGSQFDTQYF
TGTGCCAGTAGTCCGATTGGTAGCCAATTCGATACGCAGTATTTT
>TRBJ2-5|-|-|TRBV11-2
CASSGGARETQYF
TGTGCCAGCTCGGGCGGGGCACGGGAGACCCAGTACTTC
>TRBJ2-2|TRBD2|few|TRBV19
CASSGLAGGPGELFF
TGTGCCAGTAGTGGTCTAGCGGGGGGTCCCGGGGAGCTGTTTTTT
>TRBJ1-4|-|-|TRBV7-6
CASSPALAGEKLFF
TGTGCCAGCAGCCCGGCCTTGGCGGGTGAAAAACTGTTTTTT
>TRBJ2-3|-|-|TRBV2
CASSEGGLPGDTQYF
TGTGCCAGCAGTGAAGGGGGACTCCCTGGGGATACGCAGTATTTT
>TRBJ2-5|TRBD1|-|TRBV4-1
CASSQEGTGGWGVETQYF
TGCGCCAGCAGCCAAGAAGGGACAGGGGGTTGGGGGGTTGAGACCCAGTACTTC
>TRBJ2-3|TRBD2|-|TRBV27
CASSLLAGRGTDTQYF
TGTGCCAGCAGTCTCTTAGCGGGGAGAGGGACAGATACGCAGTATTTT
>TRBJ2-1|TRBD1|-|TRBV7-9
CASSPGQGGLNEQFF
TGTGCCAGCAGCCCCGGACAGGGAGGCTTGAATGAGCAGTTCTTC
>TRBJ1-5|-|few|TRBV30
CAWSYRPNQPQHF
TGTGCCTGGAGTTACAGGCCTAATCAGCCCCAGCATTTT
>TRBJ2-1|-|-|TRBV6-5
CASRQTVYNEQFF
TGTGCCAGCAGGCAGACAGTTTACAATGAGCAGTTCTTC
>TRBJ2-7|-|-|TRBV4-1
CASSQTPVGGSYEQYF
TGCGCCAGCAGCCAAACCCCCGTGGGGGGCTCCTACGAGCAGTACTTC
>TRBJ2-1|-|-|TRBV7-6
CASSLAWGDQNEQFF
TGTGCCAGCAGCTTAGCTTGGGGGGATCAGAATGAGCAGTTCTTC
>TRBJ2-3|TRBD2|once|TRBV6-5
CASRSSGGQTDTQYF
TGTGCCAGCAGATCTAGCGGGGGGCAGACAGATACGCAGTATTTT
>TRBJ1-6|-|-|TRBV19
CASRAGTTTNSPLHF
TGTGCCAGTAGGGCCGGGACAACAACAAATTCACCCCTCCACTTT
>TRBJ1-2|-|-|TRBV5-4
CASSLSREGYGYTF
TGTGCCAGCAGCTTGTCCAGGGAAGGCTATGGCTACACCTTC
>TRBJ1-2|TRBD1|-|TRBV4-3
CASSRDRGTFFEYGYTF
TGCGCCAGCAGCCGGGACAGGGGGACGTTTTTTGAATATGGCTACACCTTC
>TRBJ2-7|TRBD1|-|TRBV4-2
CASSQAVGTGVYEQYF
TGTGCCAGCAGCCAAGCTGTCGGGACAGGGGTTTACGAGCAGTACTTC
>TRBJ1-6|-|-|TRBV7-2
CASVIGGSNSYNSPLHF
TGTGCCAGCGTAATAGGGGGATCGAACTCCTATAATTCACCCCTCCACTTT
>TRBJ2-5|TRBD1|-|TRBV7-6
CASSDRGGGETQYF
TGTGCCAGCAGCGACAGGGGAGGAGGAGAGACCCAGTACTTC
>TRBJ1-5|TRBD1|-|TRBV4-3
CASSPRTGNQPQHF
TGCGCCAGCAGCCCCAGGACAGGGAATCAGCCCCAGCATTTT
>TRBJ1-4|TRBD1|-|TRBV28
CASSLRGQGNEKLFF
TGTGCCAGCAGTCTCAGGGGACAGGGAAATGAAAAACTGTTTTTT
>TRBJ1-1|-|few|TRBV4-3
CASSPRRGSQAFF
TGCGCCAGCAGCCCTCGACGTGGGAGCCAAGCTTTCTTT
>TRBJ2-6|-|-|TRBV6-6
CASSRQVTPGANVLTF
TGTGCCAGCAGCCGACAGGTTACCCCTGGGGCCAACGTCCTGACTTTC
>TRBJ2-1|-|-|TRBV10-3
CAISPRPLSSGSYNEQFF
TGTGCCATCAGTCCCCGCCCTTTGAGTAGCGGTTCCTACAATGAGCAGTTCTTC
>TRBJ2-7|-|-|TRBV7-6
CASSLVAAPSYEQYF
TGTGCCAGCAGCTTAGTAGCGGCCCCCTCCTACGAGCAGTACTTC
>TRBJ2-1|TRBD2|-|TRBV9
CASSGRTLAGGDNEQFF
TGTGCCAGCAGCGGGAGGACCCTAGCGGGGGGTGACAATGAGCAGTTCTTC
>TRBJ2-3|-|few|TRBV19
CASSIPRTDTQYF
TGTGCCAGTAGTATTCCCCGGACAGATACGCAGTATTTT
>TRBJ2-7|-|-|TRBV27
CASSLRPDSSYEQYF
TGTGCCAGCAGTTTAAGGCCGGACAGCTCCTACGAGCAGTACTTC
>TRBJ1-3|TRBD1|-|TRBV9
CASSVDQGALGNTIYF
TGTGCCAGCAGCGTAGATCAGGGGGCTCTTGGAAACACCATATATTTT
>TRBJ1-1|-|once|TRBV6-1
CASTVRGRTDTEAFF
TGTGCCAGCACCGTAAGGGGCAGGACGGACACTGAAGCTTTCTTT
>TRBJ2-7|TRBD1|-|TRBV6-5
CASSSSPGGPYEQYF
TGTGCCAGCAGTTCGAGCCCAGGGGGCCCCTACGAGCAGTACTTC